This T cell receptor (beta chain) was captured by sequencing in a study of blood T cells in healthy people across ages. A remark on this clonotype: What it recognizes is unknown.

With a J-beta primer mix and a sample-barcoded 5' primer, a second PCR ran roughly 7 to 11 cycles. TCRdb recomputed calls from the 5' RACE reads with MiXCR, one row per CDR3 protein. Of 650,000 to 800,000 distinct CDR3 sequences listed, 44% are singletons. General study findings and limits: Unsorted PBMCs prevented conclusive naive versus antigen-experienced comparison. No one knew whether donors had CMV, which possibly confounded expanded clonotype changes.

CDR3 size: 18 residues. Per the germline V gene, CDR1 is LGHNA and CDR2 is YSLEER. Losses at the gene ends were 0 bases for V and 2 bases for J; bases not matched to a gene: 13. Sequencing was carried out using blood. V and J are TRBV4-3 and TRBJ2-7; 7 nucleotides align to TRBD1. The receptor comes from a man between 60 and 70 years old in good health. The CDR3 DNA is TGCGCCAGCAGCCAAGAAGCCCCATGGACAGGCGCAACCTACGAGCAGTACTTC. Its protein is CASSQEAPWTGATYEQYF.